The 29 T cell receptor beta chains reported below all come from one sample, sequenced in a study of blood T cell repertoires in COVID-19. Sequenced by immunoSEQ multiplex PCR; TCRdb stores in-frame clones only, minus some. This repertoire shows around 150,000 clones, about 87% found once; its top ten account for roughly 4%. The sequencing input was peripheral blood. The receptors shown here come from a woman between 55 and 75 years old who had recovered from COVID-19.

This chain connects TRBV19 to TRBJ1-5; TRBD1 agrees at 7 bases. This CDR3 spans 14 amino acids. Germline values: CDR1 LNHDA, CDR2 SQIVND (reference sequence). V was clipped by 6 bases and J by 5 bases; unmatched bases: 7. CDR3 sequence: CASRTGRLDQPQHF. The CDR3 coding sequence is TGTGCCAGTAGGACAGGGCGATTAGATCAGCCCCAGCATTTT.

With respect to this clone: Other DNA variants within this sample encode the same CDR3. The chain joins TRBV28 to TRBJ2-2, with D possibly matching TRBD1 (6 bases). CDR1 and CDR2 (germline): MDHEN, SYDVKM. Trimming took off 7 bases at V and 0 bases at J, with 9 bases between the two ends. The CDR3 has 14 residues. CDR3: CASTRTANTGELFF. In nucleotides, the CDR3 is TGTGCCAGCACTCGGACAGCGAACACCGGGGAGCTGTTTTTT.

The chain uses TRBV5-1 and TRBJ2-5; 10 nucleotides agree with TRBD1. The CDR3 is 15 amino acids. J gave up 7 bases and V 3 bases, and 9 bases lay outside the gene matches. From germline, CDR1 is SGHRS and CDR2 YFSETQ. CDR3 DNA sequence: TGCGCCAGCAGCTCGCCGGGACAGGGGTTTGGGACCCAGTACTTC. This gives the protein CASSSPGQGFGTQYF.

The chain combines TRBV7-3 with TRBJ1-2, with 8 nucleotides matching TRBD1. Germline assignment: CDR1 SGHTA and CDR2 FQGTGA. The CDR3 runs 15 residues. Trimming cost V 0 bases and J 7 bases; bases outside gene matches: 7. In DNA, the CDR3 is TGTGCCAGCAGCTTAACAGACAGGGGAAGGGGTGGCTACACCTTC. Amino acids: CASSLTDRGRGGYTF.

The gene calls are TRBV5-1 and TRBJ1-2, with 9 nucleotides matching TRBD1. Germline V gene lookup returns CDR1 SGHRS and CDR2 YFSETQ. The V and J ends lost 2 bases and 8 bases, in that order; junction bases with no gene match: 4. The CDR3 sequence is 13 residues long. CDR3 amino acids: CASSFDRGSGYTF. DNA for the CDR3: TGCGCCAGCAGCTTCGACAGGGGGAGCGGCTACACCTTC.

The V call is TRBV18, the J call TRBJ1-4, with D unclear. The germline CDR1 and CDR2 sequences are KGHSH and LQKENI. Trimming removed 0 bases at V and 14 bases at J, with 19 bases between. The CDR3 covers 15 residues. CDR3: CASSPPNSPVNRLFF. Here the CDR3 DNA reads TGTGCCAGCTCACCACCGAACAGTCCAGTGAATCGGCTGTTTTTT.

V and J are TRBV7-9 and TRBJ1-3; D may be TRBD1 (5 bases). The CDR3 sequence is 16 residues long. Trimming removed 4 bases at V and 0 bases at J, with 13 bases between. Germline V lookup: CDR1 SEHNR, CDR2 FQNEAQ (reference sequence). The CDR3 reads CASSSARASSGNTIYF. The CDR3, as DNA: TGTGCCAGCAGCTCCGCCAGGGCGAGCTCTGGAAACACCATATATTTT. The full variable domain, with the rest looked up from reference TRBV7-9 and TRBJ1-3, is DTGVSQNPRHKITKRGQNVTFRCDPISEHNRLYWYRQTLGQGPEFLTYFQNEAQLEKSRLLSDRFSAERPKGSFSTLEIQRTEQGDSAMYLCASSSARASSGNTIYFGEGSWLTVV.

The chain employs TRBV5-5 and TRBJ2-3; 12 bases line up with TRBD2. The CDR3 has 17 amino acids. CDR1 and CDR2 from the germline V gene are SGHKS and YYEKEE (reference sequence). V lost 2 bases to trimming and J lost 1 base; unmatched junction nucleotides: 5. This CDR3 is CASSLRLAGAGTDTQYF. DNA of the CDR3: TGTGCCAGCAGCTTAAGACTAGCGGGGGCCGGCACAGATACGCAGTATTTT.

J is TRBJ1-1 and V is TRBV6-1, with 9 bases fitting TRBD1. The CDR3 contains 14 residues. V was clipped by 3 bases and J by 3 bases; unmatched bases: 2. Germline CDR1 MNHNS, CDR2 SASEGT. DNA of the CDR3: TGTGCCAGCAGTGACGGGACAGGGTACACTGAAGCTTTCTTT. Encoded protein: CASSDGTGYTEAFF.

A word on this clone: The same CDR3 also results from other DNA sequences found in this sample. V is TRBV5-1 and J is TRBJ2-5; TRBD2 is a possible D gene (6 bases). Germline CDR1 and CDR2: SGHRS and YFSETQ. The ends were cut back, 0 bases at V and 4 bases at J, with 10 bases in the middle. There are 14 residues in the CDR3. The DNA for the CDR3 is TGCGCCAGCAGCTTGGCCTTGGGGGGAGAGACCCAGTACTTC. This gives the protein CASSLALGGETQYF.

The rearrangement joins TRBV6-5 to TRBJ1-2; no clear D. CDR3 length: 12 residues. V lost 6 bases to trimming and J lost 8 bases, with 13 bases between them. Germline CDR1 MNHEY, CDR2 SVGAGI. The chain's CDR3 is CASRTPGLGYTF. CDR3 sequence (DNA): TGTGCCAGCAGGACGCCGGGGTTGGGCTACACCTTC.

This CDR3 reads CASSSDRGSPDTQYF. The CDR3 bases are TGTGCCAGCAGCTCGGACAGGGGGTCCCCAGATACGCAGTATTTT. The rearrangement links TRBV7-9 to TRBJ2-3, with 10 bases that match TRBD1. With 4 bases clipped from V and 4 bases from J, the junction kept 5 bases outside the gene matches. This CDR3 contains 15 residues. Germline V gene lookup returns CDR1 SEHNR and CDR2 FQNEAQ (reference sequence).

J is TRBJ1-2 and V is TRBV4-1, with TRBD1 identical over 10 bases. CDR1 is MGHRA and CDR2 is YSYEKL in the germline V gene. The CDR3 extends over 15 amino acids. The V and J ends lost 0 bases and 8 bases, in that order; junction bases with no gene match: 6. CDR3 protein: CASSQERQGAWGYTF. The CDR3, as DNA: TGCGCCAGCAGCCAAGAACGACAGGGGGCATGGGGCTACACCTTC.

This chain uses TRBV6-6 with TRBJ2-1, with 7 nucleotides matching TRBD2. This CDR3 is 14 amino acids long. The V segment lost 7 bases and the J segment 9 bases; nucleotides outside the gene matches: 12. The germline gives CDR1 MNHNY, CDR2 SVGAGI (reference sequence). The CDR3 reads CASTLGLTQGEQFF. As DNA, the CDR3 is TGTGCCAGCACCCTGGGACTAACCCAGGGTGAGCAGTTCTTC.

The chain recombines TRBV2 with TRBJ2-2, with 7 bases identical to TRBD1. The V gene end was trimmed by 5 bases and the J gene end by 6 bases; junction bases not matched to a gene: 6. Germline CDR1 is SNHLY and CDR2 is FYNNEI. The CDR3 totals 14 residues. The CDR3 sequence is CASSRTGASGELFF. The CDR3 DNA reads as TGTGCCAGCAGTCGCACAGGGGCGTCCGGGGAGCTGTTTTTT. Full variable domain (remainder filled in from reference TRBV2 and TRBJ2-2): EPEVTQTPSHQVTQMGQEVILRCVPISNHLYFYWYRQILGQKVEFLVSFYNNEISEKSEIFDDQFSVERPDGSNFTLKIRSTKLEDSAMYFCASSRTGASGELFFGEGSRLTVL.

The chain is built from TRBV9 and TRBJ1-5; D gene unclear. CDR1 is SGDLS, CDR2 YYNGEE, per germline. There are 13 residues in the CDR3. V lost 2 bases and J 3 bases, leaving 6 bases between the germline ends. CDR3: CASSVEDNQPQHF. In DNA form, the CDR3 reads TGTGCCAGCAGCGTGGAGGACAATCAGCCCCAGCATTTT.

This clone was detected only a few times. The J gene is TRBJ1-3, the V gene TRBV28; tentatively, D is TRBD1 (5 bases). Germline values: CDR1 MDHEN, CDR2 SYDVKM. The CDR3 contains 15 residues. V was clipped by 5 bases and J by 3 bases, with 14 bases between them. CDR3 loop: CASSPQGISGNTIYF. CDR3 in DNA: TGTGCCAGCAGTCCCCAGGGAATAAGTGGAAACACCATATATTTT. Full variable domain (remainder filled in from reference TRBV28 and TRBJ1-3): DVKVTQSSRYLVKRTGEKVFLECVQDMDHENMFWYRQDPGLGLRLIYFSYDVKMKEKGDIPEGYSVSREKKERFSLILESASTNQTSMYLCASSPQGISGNTIYFGEGSWLTVV.

In nucleotides, the CDR3 is TGTGCCAGCAGTTATCGACAGGGCTATTCGAACACTGAAGCTTTCTTT. Protein sequence: CASSYRQGYSNTEAFF. This chain links TRBV6-2 or TRBV6-3 with TRBJ1-1; 7 bases match TRBD1. V was clipped by 3 bases and J by 1 base; unmatched bases: 8. The CDR3 is 16 amino acids. Germline-derived CDR1 and CDR2 are MNHEY and SVGEGT.

The count of this clone is one. The rearrangement joins TRBV5-1 to TRBJ2-1; 8 nucleotides line up with TRBD1. The trim removed 5 bases at V and 5 bases at J, leaving 9 bases unmatched. The CDR3 is 15 residues long. Germline CDR1 SGHRS, CDR2 YFSETQ. The CDR3 protein is CASSSGTGDNNEQFF. Here the CDR3 DNA reads TGCGCCAGCAGTTCCGGGACAGGCGACAACAATGAGCAGTTCTTC.

V gene TRBV21-1 combines with J gene TRBJ1-6. TRBV21-1 constitutes a pseudogene. The CDR3 contains 13 residues. The CDR3 region has the DNA TGTGCCAGCAGCAAAATGAGGGATTCACCCCTCCACTTT. Translating gives CASSKMRDSPLHF.

V is TRBV24-1 and J is TRBJ2-5, with D possibly matching TRBD2 (7 bases). The CDR3 length is 15 residues. Germline V lookup: CDR1 KGHDR, CDR2 SFDVKD. Trimming stripped 4 bases from V and 4 bases from J, with 15 bases between. CDR3 coding DNA: TGTGCCACCAGTGACCCAAGGGGGGAGGGAGAGACCCAGTACTTC. Translated, it gives CATSDPRGEGETQYF.

The chain combines TRBV10-3 with TRBJ2-5; D is undetermined. From germline, CDR1 is ENHRY and CDR2 SYGVKD. This CDR3 spans 15 amino acids. V was pared by 0 bases and J by 5 bases, with 13 bases between. In DNA form, the CDR3 reads TGTGCCATCAGTGAGTCGACAAGTGGTTTGGAGACCCAGTACTTC. This sequence encodes CAISESTSGLETQYF.

This chain connects TRBV4-1 to TRBJ2-7; TRBD2 might be the D (5 bases). There are 19 residues in the CDR3. The V and J ends lost 1 base and 0 bases respectively, with 22 bases between them. Germline loops: CDR1 MGHRA, CDR2 YSYEKL. DNA for the CDR3: TGCGCCAGCAGCCAAGTGGCCGGGTCGGGGTCAACTATCTCCTACGAGCAGTACTTC. Translation gives CASSQVAGSGSTISYEQYF.

This rearrangement joins TRBV5-1 to TRBJ2-2; TRBD1 matches 11 bases. V lost 2 bases and J lost 7; bases outside the gene matches: 4. The CDR3 is 15 residues long. Germline lookup yields CDR1 SGHRS and CDR2 YFSETQ. The CDR3 reads CASSFGQGASGELFF. CDR3 coding DNA: TGCGCCAGCAGCTTTGGACAGGGGGCAAGCGGGGAGCTGTTTTTT.

The J gene is TRBJ2-3, the V gene TRBV3-1 (or the pseudogene TRBV3-2), with D possibly matching TRBD1 (5 bases). Germline CDR1 LGHDT, CDR2 YNNKEL (reference sequence). V was cut by 2 bases and J by 3 bases, with 18 bases left in between. The CDR3 runs to 17 residues. CDR3 region: CASSQRAGLVPTDTQYF. CDR3 coding DNA: TGTGCCAGCAGCCAAAGGGCAGGGCTAGTTCCTACAGATACGCAGTATTTT.

This sequence joins TRBV5-1 and TRBJ2-5; 9 nucleotides match TRBD2. The CDR3 extends over 15 amino acids. The V gene end was trimmed by 7 bases and the J gene end by 4 bases; junction bases not matched to a gene: 11. CDR1 is SGHRS and CDR2 is YFSETQ in the germline V gene. The CDR3 DNA sequence: TGCGCCAGCTTCCAGGGCGGGGGGGCCCCAGAGACCCAGTACTTC. Its protein is CASFQGGGAPETQYF.

The rearrangement uses TRBV7-9 and TRBJ2-7; 7 bases align to TRBD1. The CDR3 runs 12 residues. Trimming cost V 2 bases and J 11 bases; bases outside gene matches: 6. The germline V gene encodes CDR1 SEHNR and CDR2 FQNEAQ (reference sequence). The CDR3 sequence: CASSLRQGSKYF. DNA for the CDR3: TGTGCCAGCAGCTTAAGACAGGGTTCAAAGTACTTC.

The chain couples TRBV11-3 to TRBJ2-7; the match to TRBD1 covers 9 bases. V lost 5 bases and J lost 1; bases outside the gene matches: 6. Germline values: CDR1 SGHNT, CDR2 YENEEA. The CDR3 length is 15 residues. This CDR3 reads CASSAGQGRSYEQYF. The DNA of the CDR3 is TGTGCCAGCAGCGCGGGACAGGGTCGGTCCTACGAGCAGTACTTC.

V gene TRBV4-1 combines with J gene TRBJ2-5, with 14 bases matching TRBD2. The CDR3 is 18 residues long. The J segment lost 0 bases and the V segment lost 0 bases, leaving 3 bases of the junction unmatched. CDR1 and CDR2 from the germline V gene are MGHRA and YSYEKL. CDR3 in DNA: TGCGCCAGCAGCCAAGAACGGACTAGCGGGGGGTACCAAGAGACCCAGTACTTC. Protein sequence: CASSQERTSGGYQETQYF.